A single sample gave rise to the 2 T cell receptor beta chains below, sequenced in a study of blood T cell repertoires in COVID-19. TCRdb's copy holds only in-frame clones and misses some; the assay was immunoSEQ multiplex PCR. The sample records around 230,000 clones, about nine tenths being singletons. The sequenced sample was peripheral blood. These receptors were collected from a man aged 45 to 65 with COVID-19, enrolled during active disease.

This chain joins TRBV18 and TRBJ1-2; TRBD1 aligns across 7 bases. From germline, CDR1 is KGHSH and CDR2 LQKENI. After removal of 2 bases from V and 6 bases from J, the junction contained 6 bases not matched to a gene. This CDR3 is 14 amino acids long. The CDR3 DNA follows: TGTGCCAGCTCACCAGAGACAGGGACACATGGCTACACCTTC. This gives the protein CASSPETGTHGYTF.

The CDR3 here is CASSVRPPGGYTF. The DNA of the CDR3 is TGTGCCAGCAGCGTCAGGCCTCCTGGTGGCTACACCTTC. The chain joins TRBV11-2 to TRBJ1-2; D not resolved. The CDR3 runs to 13 residues. Trimming shortened V by 5 bases and J by 7 bases, and 14 bases separated the two germline ends. Germline V gene lookup returns CDR1 SGHAT and CDR2 FQNNGV.